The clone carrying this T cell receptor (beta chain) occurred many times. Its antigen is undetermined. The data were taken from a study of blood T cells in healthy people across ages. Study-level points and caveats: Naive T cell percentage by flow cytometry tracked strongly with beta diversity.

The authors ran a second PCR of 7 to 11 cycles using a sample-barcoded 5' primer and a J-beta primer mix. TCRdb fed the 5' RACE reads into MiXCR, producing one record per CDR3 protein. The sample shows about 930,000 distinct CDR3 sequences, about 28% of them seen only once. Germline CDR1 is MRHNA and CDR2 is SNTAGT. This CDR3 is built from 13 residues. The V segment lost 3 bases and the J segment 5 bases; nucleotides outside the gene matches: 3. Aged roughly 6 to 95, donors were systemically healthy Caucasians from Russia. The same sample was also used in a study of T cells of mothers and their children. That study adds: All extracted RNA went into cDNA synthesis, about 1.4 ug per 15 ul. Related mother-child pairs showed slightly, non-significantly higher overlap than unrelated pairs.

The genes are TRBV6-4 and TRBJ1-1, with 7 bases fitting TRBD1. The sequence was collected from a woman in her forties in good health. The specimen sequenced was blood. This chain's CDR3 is CASSEQGGTEAFF. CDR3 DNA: TGTGCCAGCAGTGAGCAGGGGGGTACTGAAGCTTTCTTT.